Here is one T cell receptor beta chain with its context. This entry belongs to a study of monozygotic twins with inflammatory bowel disease. Germline V lookup: CDR1 SNHLY, CDR2 FYNNEI. The CDR3 has 16 residues. With the 5' RACE reads reprocessed, TCRdb shows one record per CDR3 protein and no DNA. This sample's clone table lists roughly 160,000 distinct CDR3 sequences. The chain is built from TRBV2 and TRBJ2-2; TCRdb designates TRBD2, a call that cannot be tested without DNA. Sequencing was performed on blood. The origin of this receptor is a human donor with ulcerative colitis or Crohn's disease, or a healthy co-twin of an affected twin (not recorded which). The chain's CDR3 is CARGTGTSANTGELFF.